Listed here are 20 T cell receptor beta chains from one sample, sequenced in a study of cytomegalovirus exposure and HLA in healthy donors (TCRdb year 2017). The library was produced with the immunoSEQ multiplex PCR assay. A mixture of 60 forward primers for TCR Vbeta segments and 13 reverse primers for TCR Jbeta segments was used in the multiplex PCR. TCRdb limited this immuneACCESS table to in-frame rearrangements with V and J called. A share of clones is missing; checked studies link under half to unresolved V genes, and the rest is unexplained. The sample table lists around 94,000 clones, around 69% of them with a count of one. The ten most abundant clones make up 3.9% of the sample. The sample was PBMCs. All receptors come from a man aged 30 to 45 in good health and CMV-seronegative.

This clone has only a few counts. The chain employs TRBV7-6 and TRBJ2-7, with D possibly matching TRBD2 (7 bases). Germline V CDR1 and CDR2: SGHVS, FNYEAQ. The CDR3 sequence is 15 residues long. Trimming left V 1 base short and J 5 bases short, with 15 bases between. The CDR3 DNA follows: TGTGCCAGCAGCTTAGTCTCAACGGGGGGCAACGAGCAGTACTTC. Translation: CASSLVSTGGNEQYF.

This clone was seen a few times. The rearrangement links TRBV6-1 to TRBJ2-3, with a tentative D call TRBD2 (6 bases). CDR1 and CDR2 from the germline V gene are MNHNS and SASEGT. The CDR3 has 15 residues. V lost 9 bases, J lost 5 bases, and 21 bases lay in between. The CDR3 spells CASFEGGSGGDTQYF. CDR3 bases: TGTGCCAGTTTTGAGGGAGGCAGTGGAGGAGATACGCAGTATTTT.

The V call is TRBV6-6, the J call TRBJ2-1; D unclear. Germline V gene data show CDR1 as MNHNY and CDR2 as SVGAGI (reference sequence). Trimming took 2 bases from V and 10 from J, leaving 15 bases between them. This CDR3 contains 14 residues. DNA of the CDR3: TGTGCCAGCAGTTACCCGCCAACGCAGTGGGAGCAGTTCTTC. Its translation: CASSYPPTQWEQFF.

The V call is TRBV19, the J call TRBJ2-5; 12 bases are shared with TRBD2. This CDR3 region has 19 residues. Germline V lookup: CDR1 LNHDA, CDR2 SQIVND (reference sequence). V shed 5 bases and J 5 bases; nucleotides not matched to a gene: 18. As DNA, the CDR3 is TGTGCCAGTAGTTCCCCCCCCCTCTCTAGCGGGGGGGCGCGTGAGACCCAGTACTTC. Amino acids: CASSSPPLSSGGARETQYF.

This chain uses TRBV7-9 with TRBJ1-4; 7 nucleotides match TRBD1. The ends lost 2 bases at V and 6 bases at J; junction bases unmatched: 3. The CDR3 extends over 14 amino acids. Germline loops: CDR1 SEHNR, CDR2 FQNEAQ (reference sequence). This chain's CDR3 is CASSLYGTDEKLFF. In DNA form, the CDR3 reads TGTGCCAGCAGCTTATATGGGACAGATGAAAAACTGTTTTTT.

The chain is built from TRBV10-2 and TRBJ1-2; tentatively, D is TRBD1 (5 bases). The CDR3 has 15 amino acids. Germline CDR1 reads WSHSY; CDR2 reads SAAADI. The ends were cut back, 3 bases at V and 8 bases at J, with 19 bases in the middle. The CDR3: CASSETRWGEEGYTF. DNA for the CDR3: TGCGCCAGCAGTGAAACCCGTTGGGGGGAGGAGGGCTACACCTTC.

The chain links TRBV4-2 to TRBJ1-2; TRBD1 might be the D (5 bases). The germline V gene encodes CDR1 LGHNA and CDR2 YNFKEQ. Trimming removed 3 bases at V and 3 bases at J, with 8 bases between. This CDR3 spans 13 amino acids. The CDR3 DNA follows: TGTGCCAGCAGCCAGGCAGGGCACTATGGCTACACCTTC. It specifies CASSQAGHYGYTF.

In its sample, this clone was seen once. The gene calls are TRBV6-1 and TRBJ1-1; TRBD1 might be the D (6 bases). The CDR3 loop spans 12 amino acids. Germline V gene sequence: CDR1 MNHNS, CDR2 SASEGT. V was clipped by 8 bases and J by 4 bases, with 11 bases between them. The CDR3, as DNA: TGTGCCAGCCAACAGGGCTTCACTGAAGCTTTCTTT. This codes for CASQQGFTEAFF.

The V and J genes are TRBV28 and TRBJ1-2; TRBD1 matches 9 bases. The CDR3 has 15 amino acids. Trimming removed 5 bases from V and 3 bases from J; junction bases left unmatched: 7. The germline gives CDR1 MDHEN, CDR2 SYDVKM. CDR3 sequence (DNA): TGTGCCAGCAGTCCTCGGGACAGGGCCTACTATGGCTACACCTTC. It codes for CASSPRDRAYYGYTF.

The rearrangement links TRBV11-2 to TRBJ2-5, with D maybe TRBD1 (5 bases). The germline V gene encodes CDR1 SGHAT and CDR2 FQNNGV. The CDR3 loop spans 13 amino acids. V dropped 0 bases and J dropped 3 bases, with 5 bases sitting between them. In nucleotides, the CDR3 is TGTGCCAGCAGCTTAGACAGGGAAGAGACCCAGTACTTC. Translating it yields CASSLDREETQYF.

The chain carries TRBV6-5 and TRBJ2-1; 10 bases match TRBD2. The CDR3 consists of 16 residues. V dropped 2 bases and J dropped 3; count of bases not matched to a gene: 4. Germline V gene lookup returns CDR1 MNHEY and CDR2 SVGAGI. CDR3 DNA: TGTGCCAGCAGTTACCCACGGACTAGCGGCTACAATGAGCAGTTCTTC. It encodes CASSYPRTSGYNEQFF.

Regarding this clone: An end of the junction does not agree with germline; a read error may underlie this. This rearrangement joins TRBV7-9 to TRBJ2-7; D remains ambiguous. Germline V gene data show CDR1 as SEHNR and CDR2 as FQNEAQ (reference sequence). CDR3 length: 12 amino acids. The CDR3 here is CSSSREVYEQYF. The CDR3, as DNA: TGTTCCAGCAGTCGAGAGGTGTACGAGCAGTACTTC.

V gene TRBV7-3 combines with J gene TRBJ2-7; 10 bases align to TRBD1. Germline V gene lookup returns CDR1 SGHTA and CDR2 FQGTGA. V dropped 5 bases and J dropped 5; count of bases not matched to a gene: 6. This CDR3 region has 14 residues. In DNA form, the CDR3 reads TGTGCCAGCAGCCCATCGGACAGGGGGAACGAGCAGTACTTC. Its translation: CASSPSDRGNEQYF. The whole variable domain, filled in from reference TRBV7-3 and TRBJ2-7, reads GAGVSQTPSNKVTEKGKYVELRCDPISGHTALYWYRQSLGQGPEFLIYFQGTGAADDSGLPNDRFFAVRPEGSVSTLKIQRTERGDSAVYLCASSPSDRGNEQYFGPGTRLTVT.

The V call is TRBV16, the J call TRBJ2-3, with D perhaps TRBD2 (5 bases). The CDR3 is made up of 15 amino acids. V shed 0 bases and J shed 0 bases, with 7 bases lying between them. Germline V CDR1 and CDR2: KGHSY, FQNENV. The CDR3 protein is CASSQSGLSTDTQYF. CDR3 nucleotides: TGTGCCAGCAGCCAATCCGGACTTAGCACAGATACGCAGTATTTT.

The chain employs TRBV7-2 and TRBJ2-1, with a weak D call TRBD1 (5 bases). CDR3 length: 16 residues. Trimming shortened V by 2 bases and J by 9 bases, and 20 bases separated the two germline ends. In germline, CDR1 is SGHTA, CDR2 FQGNSA. CDR3 sequence reads: CASSLFARISRGEQFF. The CDR3 DNA is TGTGCCAGCAGCTTATTTGCTAGAATCTCTAGGGGTGAGCAGTTCTTC.

This chain links TRBV11-1 with TRBJ2-5; 8 bases agree with TRBD1. Gene TRBJ2-7 matches the end of the DNA better, so the J call may be wrong. The CDR3 extends over 14 amino acids. Germline V gene sequence: CDR1 SGHAT, CDR2 FQDESV (reference sequence). DNA for the CDR3: TGTGCCAGCAGGCGGACAGGGATCTCCTACGAGCAGTACTTC. As protein: CASRRTGISYEQYF.

The V and J genes are TRBV29-1 and TRBJ2-1, with a tentative D call TRBD1 (5 bases). The germline V gene has CDR1 SQVTM and CDR2 ANQGSEA. CDR3 size: 14 residues. The V and J ends lost 4 bases and 1 base respectively, with 11 bases between them. In DNA form, the CDR3 reads TGCAGCGTTGTGGGGCTACAATCCTACAATGAGCAGTTCTTC. It encodes CSVVGLQSYNEQFF.

V usage is TRBV5-4 and J usage is TRBJ2-5; 7 bases map to TRBD2. After removal of 1 base from V and 5 bases from J, the junction contained 8 bases not matched to a gene. Germline lookup yields CDR1 SGHNT and CDR2 YYREEE (reference sequence). CDR3 length: 15 residues. CDR3 DNA sequence: TGTGCCAGCAGCTTGCCCATAGCGGGTTTTGAGACCCAGTACTTC. Its translation is CASSLPIAGFETQYF. Based on the CDR3 plus reference TRBV5-4 and TRBJ2-5, the full variable domain is ETGVTQSPTHLIKTRGQQVTLRCSSQSGHNTVSWYQQALGQGPQFIFQYYREEENGRGNFPPRFSGLQFPNYSSELNVNALELDDSALYLCASSLPIAGFETQYFGPGTRLLVL.

The V gene is TRBV7-9, the J gene TRBJ1-1, with D perhaps matching TRBD1 (5 bases). V lost 5 bases, J lost 13 bases, and 26 bases lay in between. The CDR3 length is 15 residues. Germline V gene lookup returns CDR1 SEHNR and CDR2 FQNEAQ (reference sequence). DNA of the CDR3: TGTGCCAGCAGCCAAGGGCGGGGCGAGGCCCCGGGGGTTTTCTTT. It encodes CASSQGRGEAPGVFF.

The chain links TRBV5-1 to TRBJ2-1; D is perhaps TRBD2 (6 bases). V was pared by 0 bases and J by 2 bases, with 15 bases between. This CDR3 has 17 amino acids. CDR1 and CDR2 (germline): SGHRS, YFSETQ. CDR3 nucleotides: TGCGCCAGCAGCTTGGGGAGGGCCCCCTCTGCCTACAATGAGCAGTTCTTC. This translates into CASSLGRAPSAYNEQFF.